Each of the 22 T cell receptor beta chains below was sequenced from the same sample in a study of beta chain features in type 1 diabetes. Sequenced material consisted of expressed TCRB transcripts (all of the isolated RNA was reverse transcribed). The data were produced by immunoSEQ multiplex PCR, yet TCRdb's version contains in-frame clones alone and is incomplete. The sample contains 860,000 or so clones, about 17% of which appear only once. The sample was naive CD4+ T cells from blood. Receptor source: a woman under 30 in good health.

Only a few counts were recorded for this clone. The V and J genes are TRBV4-3 and TRBJ2-1; 9 bases map to TRBD1. This CDR3 has 15 amino acids. The J segment lost 2 bases and the V segment lost 2 bases, leaving 1 base of the junction unmatched. Germline V gives CDR1 LGHNA, CDR2 YSLEER. CDR3 nucleotides: TGCGCCAGCAGCCAACGACAGGGGGCCTACAATGAGCAGTTCTTC. It codes for CASSQRQGAYNEQFF.

This clone showed up just a few times. This chain joins TRBV19 and TRBJ1-1; possibly TRBD1 for D (5 bases). Per germline, CDR1 LNHDA and CDR2 SQIVND (reference sequence). Trimming removed 8 bases at V and 5 bases at J, with 15 bases between. This CDR3 contains 13 residues. CDR3 amino acids: CASSPGTETEAFF. In DNA form, the CDR3 reads TGTGCCAGTTCTCCAGGGACTGAGACTGAAGCTTTCTTT.

The chain combines TRBV7-9 with TRBJ2-2; 7 nucleotides match TRBD1. Germline V CDR1 and CDR2: SEHNR, FQNEAQ (reference sequence). CDR3 length: 15 amino acids. J was trimmed by 3 bases and V by 6 bases; bases with no gene match: 7. The CDR3 region is CASSTGVVDTGELFF. The CDR3 DNA reads as TGTGCCAGCAGTACAGGGGTGGTCGACACCGGGGAGCTGTTTTTT.

This rearrangement joins TRBV2 to TRBJ2-2; D gene ambiguous. The CDR3 totals 14 residues. Germline CDR1 SNHLY, CDR2 FYNNEI. The V gene lost 5 bases and the J gene lost 1 base, with 8 bases spanning the gap. CDR3 DNA: TGTGCCAGCAGTCTGTCCGGGAACACCGGGGAGCTGTTTTTT. The encoded protein is CASSLSGNTGELFF. The full variable domain, its missing parts supplied by reference TRBV2 and TRBJ2-2, is EPEVTQTPSHQVTQMGQEVILRCVPISNHLYFYWYRQILGQKVEFLVSFYNNEISEKSEIFDDQFSVERPDGSNFTLKIRSTKLEDSAMYFCASSLSGNTGELFFGEGSRLTVL.

The chain has TRBV9 and TRBJ2-5, with D perhaps TRBD2 (5 bases). Germline loops: CDR1 SGDLS, CDR2 YYNGEE. Deletions cut 0 bases from V and 5 bases from J, with 17 bases between. This CDR3 comprises 16 residues. The CDR3 region is CASSVGDTGGYETQYF. The CDR3 region has the DNA TGTGCCAGCAGCGTAGGGGATACCGGAGGATACGAGACCCAGTACTTC.

The sample holds a few counts of this clone. J is TRBJ1-1 and V is TRBV7-2, with 9 nucleotides matching TRBD1. Germline V gene data show CDR1 as SGHTA and CDR2 as FQGNSA. Losses at the gene ends were 1 base for V and 4 bases for J; bases not matched to a gene: 16. This CDR3 comprises 19 residues. The CDR3 DNA sequence: TGTGCCAGCAGCTTAGATCGTGGGACAGGGAAGGGTGGGCGCACTGAAGCTTTCTTT. This translates into CASSLDRGTGKGGRTEAFF.

This clone was detected only a few times. J is TRBJ2-5 and V is TRBV5-4; D not certain. With 1 base removed from V and 4 bases from J, the gap between germline ends came to 17 bases. CDR3 length: 16 amino acids. CDR1 is SGHNT, CDR2 YYREEE, per germline (reference sequence). The CDR3 protein is CASSLKSLVVSETQYF. The DNA for the CDR3 is TGTGCCAGCAGCTTGAAGTCGTTGGTAGTTTCAGAGACCCAGTACTTC.

This chain connects TRBV4-3 to TRBJ2-3; weak D call: TRBD2 (5 bases). The CDR3 contains 15 residues. V lost 1 base, J lost 2 bases, and 10 bases lay in between. CDR1 is LGHNA, CDR2 YSLEER, per germline. CDR3 nucleotides: TGCGCCAGCAGCCAAGGAGGCGGGTACACAGATACGCAGTATTTT. This encodes CASSQGGGYTDTQYF.

This sequence joins TRBV5-1 and TRBJ2-1; 7 nucleotides agree with TRBD1. CDR3 length: 15 residues. Germline CDR1 SGHRS, CDR2 YFSETQ. Germline trimming cut 4 bases from V and 0 bases from J; bases unmatched to any gene: 4. The CDR3 coding sequence is TGCGCCAGCAGCAAGGACAGGAGCTCCTACAATGAGCAGTTCTTC. Its translation: CASSKDRSSYNEQFF.

This clone showed up many times. The chain carries TRBV13 and TRBJ2-4; 8 bases match TRBD1. The V gene end was trimmed by 8 bases and the J gene end by 7 bases; junction bases not matched to a gene: 7. Looked up from germline, CDR1 is PRHDT and CDR2 is FYEKMQ (reference sequence). The CDR3 sequence is 13 residues long. In nucleotides, the CDR3 is TGTGCCAGCCTCCCTACAGGGGGGAACATTCAGTACTTC. Encoded protein: CASLPTGGNIQYF.

CDR3: CASSLGLAGVADTQYF. The CDR3 nucleotides are TGCGCCAGCAGCTTGGGACTAGCGGGAGTGGCAGATACGCAGTATTTT. V gene TRBV5-1 combines with J gene TRBJ2-3, with 12 bases identical to TRBD2. Germline V lookup: CDR1 SGHRS, CDR2 YFSETQ. Germline trimming cut 0 bases from V and 4 bases from J; bases unmatched to any gene: 3. The CDR3 runs 16 residues. The entire variable domain, with the rest obtained from reference TRBV5-1 and TRBJ2-3, is as follows: KAGVTQTPRYLIKTRGQQVTLSCSPISGHRSVSWYQQTPGQGLQFLFEYFSETQRNKGNFPGRFSGRQFSNSRSEMNVSTLELGDSALYLCASSLGLAGVADTQYFGPGTRLTVL.

This clone showed up just a few times. The chain carries TRBV5-4 and TRBJ2-5, with TRBD2 as a possible D gene (5 bases). CDR3 length: 11 residues. The V end lost 4 bases, the J end lost 5 bases, and 6 bases lay between the germline ends. Germline CDR1 is SGHNT and CDR2 is YYREEE (reference sequence). The CDR3 sequence is CASSGEETQYF. CDR3 sequence (DNA): TGTGCCAGCAGCGGGGAGGAGACCCAGTACTTC. Full variable domain (rest looked up from reference TRBV5-4 and TRBJ2-5): ETGVTQSPTHLIKTRGQQVTLRCSSQSGHNTVSWYQQALGQGPQFIFQYYREEENGRGNFPPRFSGLQFPNYSSELNVNALELDDSALYLCASSGEETQYFGPGTRLLVL.

The V call is TRBV29-1, the J call TRBJ2-5; TRBD1 matches at 8 bases. This CDR3 spans 15 amino acids. Per the germline V gene, CDR1 is SQVTM and CDR2 is ANQGSEA. CDR3 sequence reads: CSHRAGGGLGETQYF. The CDR3, as DNA: TGCAGTCACCGGGCAGGGGGCGGTTTGGGTGAGACCCAGTACTTC.

This clone appeared a few times. This chain joins TRBV11-2 and TRBJ2-3; no firm D call. Germline V gene data show CDR1 as SGHAT and CDR2 as FQNNGV. V was cut by 7 bases and J by 0 bases, with 14 bases left in between. The CDR3 runs to 15 residues. CDR3 protein: CASTPPVRSTDTQYF. Written as DNA, the CDR3 is TGTGCCAGCACCCCCCCGGTGCGCAGCACAGATACGCAGTATTTT.

This chain joins TRBV19 and TRBJ2-3, with D unclear. The CDR3 loop spans 12 amino acids. Germline V gene data show CDR1 as LNHDA and CDR2 as SQIVND (reference sequence). Trimming took off 5 bases at V and 6 bases at J, with 9 bases between the two ends. In nucleotides, the CDR3 is TGTGCCAGTAGTGTCATTGCGGATACGCAGTATTTT. Its protein is CASSVIADTQYF.

This clone showed up just a few times. This rearrangement joins TRBV2 to TRBJ2-2; 8 bases line up with TRBD1. Losses at the gene ends were 8 bases for V and 6 bases for J; bases not matched to a gene: 8. The CDR3 runs to 14 residues. Germline CDR1 and CDR2: SNHLY and FYNNEI. CDR3 loop: CASVAQGASGELFF. CDR3 nucleotides: TGTGCCAGCGTAGCGCAGGGGGCTTCCGGGGAGCTGTTTTTT.

This clone was observed a handful of times. The chain has TRBV29-1 and TRBJ2-2, with 7 bases aligning to TRBD1. The V gene end was trimmed by 5 bases and the J gene end by 2 bases; junction bases not matched to a gene: 5. The germline V gene has CDR1 SQVTM and CDR2 ANQGSEA. The CDR3 extends over 14 amino acids. The CDR3 DNA is TGCAGCGTTTCCGACAGGGAAAACACCGGGGAGCTGTTTTTT. Its translation: CSVSDRENTGELFF.

In its sample, this clone was seen a few times. J is TRBJ1-1 and V is TRBV18, with a weak D call TRBD1 (6 bases). CDR1 KGHSH and CDR2 LQKENI come from the germline V gene. This CDR3 has 15 amino acids. V lost 5 bases and J 4 bases, leaving 17 bases between the germline ends. CDR3 nucleotides: TGTGCCAGCTCAGCCAGGGGAGATTGGACCACTGAAGCTTTCTTT. This sequence encodes CASSARGDWTTEAFF.

V and J are TRBV19 and TRBJ2-5; 10 bases agree with TRBD1. This CDR3 has 16 amino acids. Germline assignment: CDR1 LNHDA and CDR2 SQIVND (reference sequence). The V segment lost 3 bases and the J segment 3 bases; nucleotides outside the gene matches: 7. The CDR3 DNA reads TGTGCCAGTAGTATCCTTTCCGGGACAGGGGAAGAGACCCAGTACTTC. It yields the protein CASSILSGTGEETQYF.

V is TRBV19 and J is TRBJ1-5; D possibly corresponds to TRBD1 (6 bases). V was trimmed by 3 bases and J by 0 bases, leaving 9 bases between them. The CDR3 has 15 amino acids. The germline gives CDR1 LNHDA, CDR2 SQIVND (reference sequence). The CDR3 region is CASSIGQTSNQPQHF. The DNA for the CDR3 is TGTGCCAGTAGTATTGGACAGACTAGCAATCAGCCCCAGCATTTT.

This clone was counted between two and nine times. Other DNA sequences in this specimen translate into the identical CDR3. The genes are TRBV29-1 and TRBJ2-7, with D perhaps matching TRBD2 (6 bases). The CDR3 runs 10 residues. Germline V gene sequence: CDR1 SQVTM, CDR2 ANQGSEA. Trimming took off 7 bases at V and 3 bases at J, with 7 bases between the two ends. CDR3: CSAGDYEQYF. The CDR3 DNA reads as TGCAGCGCGGGGGACTACGAGCAGTACTTC.

The genes are TRBV7-2 and TRBJ2-3; no firm D call. V was shortened by 3 bases and J by 0 bases, with 10 bases between the two germline ends. The CDR3 loop spans 15 amino acids. Germline V CDR1 and CDR2: SGHTA, FQGNSA. The CDR3 here is CASSFGPVSTDTQYF. The CDR3 DNA is TGTGCCAGCAGCTTCGGGCCAGTGAGCACAGATACGCAGTATTTT.